One and the same sample provided the 19 T cell receptor beta chains below, sequenced in a study of T cells after somatic rescue of genetic block. The repertoire was sequenced with immunoSEQ multiplex PCR; TCRdb's copy has only in-frame clones and lacks some. The data show 110,000 or so clones, about 89% seen once. Sequencing input: peripheral blood mononuclear cells (PBMCs). All receptors derive from a woman aged 18-35 years.

The chain employs TRBV7-9 and TRBJ1-6; 8 bases map to TRBD1. Germline assignment: CDR1 SEHNR and CDR2 FQNEAQ (reference sequence). This CDR3 has 15 amino acids. V trimming: 5 bases; J trimming: 5 bases; junction bases outside the gene matches: 5. CDR3 sequence (DNA): TGTGCCAGCAGCCTCGGACAGGGAAATAATTCACCCCTCCACTTT. It is translated as CASSLGQGNNSPLHF. Full variable domain (remainder filled in from reference TRBV7-9 and TRBJ1-6): DTGVSQNPRHKITKRGQNVTFRCDPISEHNRLYWYRQTLGQGPEFLTYFQNEAQLEKSRLLSDRFSAERPKGSFSTLEIQRTEQGDSAMYLCASSLGQGNNSPLHFGNGTRLTVT.

The chain couples TRBV28 to TRBJ2-7; D is undetermined. V lost 2 bases, J lost 1 base, and 12 bases lay in between. There are 15 residues in the CDR3. Germline CDR1 and CDR2: MDHEN and SYDVKM. The CDR3 reads CASSLDGLASYEQYF. The CDR3 DNA reads TGTGCCAGCAGTTTAGACGGCCTTGCATCCTACGAGCAGTACTTC.

CDR3 nucleotides: TGTGCCAGCACCCTGCGCAATGAGCAGTTCTTC. Residues: CASTLRNEQFF. The chain recombines TRBV2 with TRBJ2-1; D is unclear. Germline V lookup: CDR1 SNHLY, CDR2 FYNNEI. The CDR3 loop spans 11 amino acids. Trimming removed 7 bases at V and 6 bases at J, with 7 bases between.

This chain joins TRBV6-5 and TRBJ2-7; tentative D call: TRBD1 (7 bases). V was cut by 6 bases and J by 1 base, with 13 bases left in between. This CDR3 has 14 amino acids. Germline assignment: CDR1 MNHEY and CDR2 SVGAGI. The CDR3, as DNA: TGTGCCAGCAGAGGCAGGGGGGTGTCCTACGAGCAGTACTTC. Protein: CASRGRGVSYEQYF.

V is TRBV18 and J is TRBJ1-2; unclear D gene. CDR3 size: 15 residues. V was clipped by 0 bases and J by 8 bases, with 16 bases between them. Germline lookup yields CDR1 KGHSH and CDR2 LQKENI. The CDR3 nucleotides are TGTGCCAGCTCACCACCAAGTCGTGAAGGAAGCGGCTACACCTTC. Protein: CASSPPSREGSGYTF.

J is TRBJ2-7 and V is TRBV11-2; possibly TRBD1 for D (5 bases). CDR3 size: 16 residues. V shed 4 bases and J shed 4 bases, with 20 bases lying between them. CDR1 is SGHAT and CDR2 is FQNNGV in the germline V gene. The CDR3 coding sequence is TGTGCCAGCAGCTATACAGGTGGGGCGTTAAAGTACGAGCAGTACTTC. Translated, it gives CASSYTGGALKYEQYF.

The chain employs TRBV11-2 and TRBJ1-1, with D unresolved. The length of the CDR3 is 15 residues. Germline values: CDR1 SGHAT, CDR2 FQNNGV. V was trimmed by 0 bases and J by 2 bases, leaving 10 bases between them. The CDR3 reads CASSLDPGINTEAFF. CDR3 coding DNA: TGTGCCAGCAGCTTAGATCCTGGGATTAACACTGAAGCTTTCTTT.

V usage is TRBV7-9 and J usage is TRBJ2-7, with D perhaps TRBD2 (5 bases). Germline V CDR1 and CDR2: SEHNR, FQNEAQ (reference sequence). V was shortened by 6 bases and J by 2 bases, with 11 bases between the two germline ends. There are 13 residues in the CDR3. CDR3 sequence reads: CASSWTEPYEQYF. In nucleotides, the CDR3 is TGTGCCAGCAGTTGGACTGAACCCTACGAGCAGTACTTC.

The chain uses TRBV2 and TRBJ2-7; tentative D call: TRBD2 (6 bases). V lost 6 bases, J lost 6 bases, and 12 bases lay in between. The CDR3 runs 12 residues. CDR1 and CDR2 from the germline V gene are SNHLY and FYNNEI. DNA for the CDR3: TGTGCCAGCAGGGCGGGGACGGTCGAGCAGTACTTC. Translating gives CASRAGTVEQYF.

The V call is TRBV19, the J call TRBJ2-5; D is unclear. This CDR3 is 13 amino acids long. Per the germline V gene, CDR1 is LNHDA and CDR2 is SQIVND (reference sequence). The ends were cut back, 6 bases at V and 1 base at J, with 9 bases in the middle. The CDR3 spells CASSAILQETQYF. The CDR3 DNA reads as TGTGCCAGTAGCGCTATCCTCCAAGAGACCCAGTACTTC.

The chain employs TRBV6-6 and TRBJ2-1, with D possibly TRBD1 on 6 matching bases. Trimming took off 0 bases at V and 5 bases at J, with 11 bases between the two ends. CDR1 is MNHNY, CDR2 SVGAGI, per germline (reference sequence). The CDR3 consists of 15 residues. The CDR3 coding sequence is TGTGCCAGCAGTTACTCGAGGGACATAAACAATGAGCAGTTCTTC. Its protein product is CASSYSRDINNEQFF.

The chain links TRBV2 to TRBJ1-1; D uncertain. The CDR3 sequence is 11 residues long. Between the trimmed V and J ends, which lost 6 bases and 11 bases, there was a span of 13 bases. In germline, CDR1 is SNHLY, CDR2 FYNNEI. The CDR3 nucleotides are TGTGCCAGCAGAGACGCGTTCGGGGCTTTCTTT. Its protein product is CASRDAFGAFF.

This chain links TRBV4-1 with TRBJ1-5, with D perhaps TRBD1 (5 bases). The germline V gene has CDR1 MGHRA and CDR2 YSYEKL. This CDR3 comprises 17 residues. Between the trimmed V and J ends, which lost 1 base and 7 bases, there was a span of 20 bases. In DNA, the CDR3 is TGCGCCAGCAGCCAAGGAATGGCATACGGGGACGGGCAGCCCCAGCATTTT. It yields the protein CASSQGMAYGDGQPQHF.

The V gene is TRBV7-2, the J gene TRBJ1-2, with D maybe TRBD1 (6 bases). The CDR3 totals 14 residues. Trimming stripped 2 bases from V and 8 bases from J, with 15 bases between. Germline V CDR1 and CDR2: SGHTA, FQGNSA. The CDR3 reads CASSLPGVGWGYTF. CDR3 DNA sequence: TGTGCCAGCAGCTTACCAGGGGTAGGATGGGGCTACACCTTC.

The J gene is TRBJ2-5, the V gene TRBV7-2; D not certain. The CDR3 consists of 16 residues. With 5 bases removed from V and 5 bases from J, the gap between germline ends came to 21 bases. Germline values: CDR1 SGHTA, CDR2 FQGNSA. The CDR3 DNA reads as TGTGCCAGCAGCCGGAGTACCCCCCCTGGAGTGGAGACCCAGTACTTC. As protein: CASSRSTPPGVETQYF.

V is TRBV19 and J is TRBJ2-1; 7 bases fit TRBD1. CDR3 length equals 15 residues. Trimming removed 6 bases from V and 3 bases from J; junction bases left unmatched: 8. From germline, CDR1 is LNHDA and CDR2 SQIVND (reference sequence). The CDR3 loop is CASRPATGYYNEQFF. The CDR3, as DNA: TGTGCCAGTAGACCAGCGACAGGGTACTACAATGAGCAGTTCTTC.

This clone was counted once. The J gene is TRBJ2-7, the V gene TRBV7-9, with no clear D. V lost 4 bases and J 3 bases, leaving 7 bases between the germline ends. The CDR3 totals 12 residues. Germline CDR1 SEHNR, CDR2 FQNEAQ (reference sequence). CDR3 sequence: CASSYQHYEQYF. The CDR3, as DNA: TGTGCCAGCAGCTACCAGCACTACGAGCAGTACTTC.

V and J are TRBV9 and TRBJ2-1; 11 bases agree with TRBD1. This CDR3 contains 15 residues. CDR1 is SGDLS, CDR2 YYNGEE, per germline. The J segment lost 6 bases and the V segment lost 3 bases, leaving 5 bases of the junction unmatched. As DNA, the CDR3 is TGTGCCAGCAGCGGCCGGACAGGGGGCATCAATGAGCAGTTCTTC. This sequence encodes CASSGRTGGINEQFF.

The chain carries TRBV5-4 and TRBJ2-5; 7 nucleotides align to TRBD1. The CDR3 runs to 15 residues. With V trimmed by 4 bases and J by 0 bases, 6 bases remained unmatched. The germline V gene encodes CDR1 SGHNT and CDR2 YYREEE (reference sequence). The CDR3 region is CASSPRTGNQETQYF. In nucleotides, the CDR3 is TGTGCCAGCAGCCCAAGGACAGGCAACCAAGAGACCCAGTACTTC.